This note documents a single TCR beta chain sequence. The antigen is unknown. The sample is drawn from a study of T-cell reconstitution after alpha-beta-depleted transplantation in children. Study-wide results and limits: Newly produced T cells mostly accounted for T-cell counts and diversity one year post-transplant. Expanded graft clones numbering several hundred reportedly gave rise to alpha-beta T cells about two months after transplant. Surviving thymic progenitors and recipient T cells were the source of high TCRbeta diversity at day 60 in some patients.

Using unique molecular identifiers, the investigators prepared the TCRbeta library. TCRdb reprocessed the PCR reads via MiXCR and lists one record per CDR3 protein. The sample records 120,000 to 150,000 distinct CDR3 sequences, 8.5% to 10% being singletons. CDR1 and CDR2 (germline): KGHSH, LQKENI. The CDR3 is 15 amino acids. V was shortened by 3 bases and J by 0 bases, with 10 bases between the two germline ends. The chain joins TRBV18 to TRBJ2-3; D may be TRBD2 (5 bases). The TCR was taken from a female patient aged 2-15 years who had a stem cell transplant for congenital amegakaryocytic thrombocytopenia, so the T cells may come from the graft donor. Sequenced here: PBMCs, mostly from graft donor cells, sampled 180 days after TCRalphabeta/CD19-depleted stem cell transplant. This CDR3 is CASSPRAGSTDTQYF. CDR3 DNA: TGTGCCAGCTCACCTCGGGCGGGTAGCACAGATACGCAGTATTTT.